This is a list of T cell receptor beta chains from one sample in a study of PD-1 blockade in classical Hodgkin lymphoma. Assay used: immunoSEQ multiplex PCR; TCRdb lists only in-frame clones, some missing. The sample contains tens of thousands of clones, approximately 91% of which appear only once. The specimen was peripheral blood mononuclear cells (PBMCs), collected at baseline. These receptors were collected from a human donor with classical Hodgkin lymphoma. Each CDR3 is given with its conserved first and last residue. A D gene is named only where the DNA matches it firmly. Some rows have no size entry. The others give once, few or many, or a class for an expanded clone.

j_call d_call clone_size v_call cdr3_aa cdr3_nt
TRBJ2-5 TRBD1 NA TRBV10-1 CASSEQGEETQYF TGCGCCAGCAGTGAGCAGGGGGAAGAGACCCAGTACTTC
TRBJ2-3 TRBD1 NA TRBV29-1 CSVGTGADTQYF TGCAGCGTCGGGACAGGGGCAGATACGCAGTATTTT
TRBJ2-5 NA once TRBV11-2 CASSFPGGETQYF TGTGCCAGCAGCTTCCCCGGGGGAGAGACCCAGTACTTC
TRBJ2-7 TRBD1 NA TRBV11-1 CASSSKGNRGRNEQYF TGTGCCAGCAGCTCAAAAGGTAACAGGGGGCGGAACGAGCAGTACTTC
TRBJ2-3 NA NA TRBV6-4 CASSASGGRPDTQYF TGTGCCAGCAGTGCGTCGGGGGGCAGACCAGATACGCAGTATTTT
TRBJ2-7 TRBD1 NA TRBV2 CASKRQGAHEQYF TGTGCCAGCAAGAGACAGGGGGCCCACGAGCAGTACTTC
TRBJ1-2 NA NA TRBV29-1 CSVERDNGYGYTF TGCAGCGTTGAACGGGACAATGGCTATGGCTACACCTTC
TRBJ2-1 TRBD2 NA TRBV7-9 CASSLARLAGDEQFF TGTGCCAGCAGCTTAGCGCGTCTAGCGGGAGATGAGCAGTTCTTC
TRBJ1-4 TRBD1 NA TRBV2 CASSGRTGVHNEKLFF TGTGCCAGCAGCGGCCGGACAGGGGTCCATAATGAAAAACTGTTTTTT
TRBJ2-7 TRBD1 NA TRBV19 CASSMLGQGTYEQYF TGTGCCAGTAGTATGCTCGGACAGGGGACCTACGAGCAGTACTTC
TRBJ2-7 NA NA TRBV6-1 CASSERRLYEQYF TGTGCCAGCAGTGAACGTCGCCTGTACGAGCAGTACTTC
TRBJ2-2 NA NA TRBV5-1 CASSLARAGTGELFF TGCGCCAGCAGCTTGGCCAGGGCGGGCACCGGGGAGCTGTTTTTT
TRBJ1-2 NA NA TRBV5-1 CASSPRANYGYTF TGCGCCAGCAGCCCGAGGGCGAACTATGGCTACACCTTC
TRBJ2-1 TRBD1 NA TRBV27 CASSNRGWHNEQFF TGTGCCAGCAGTAACAGGGGGTGGCACAATGAGCAGTTCTTC
TRBJ1-1 TRBD1 NA TRBV28 CASSLRATWTGGMNTEAFF TGTGCCAGCAGTTTAAGAGCAACCTGGACAGGCGGAATGAACACTGAAGCTTTCTTT
TRBJ1-1 NA NA TRBV6-5 CASSFRGSEAFF TGTGCCAGCAGTTTCCGGGGCTCTGAAGCTTTCTTT
TRBJ1-1 TRBD1 NA TRBV5-4 CASSRTGNTEAFF TGTGCCAGCAGTCGGACAGGGAACACTGAAGCTTTCTTT
TRBJ1-5 NA once TRBV7-9 CASSLGEGVGNQPQHF TGTGCCAGCAGCTTAGGCGAGGGTGTGGGCAATCAGCCCCAGCATTTT
TRBJ1-1 NA NA TRBV5-6 CASSWAPNTEAFF TGTGCCAGCAGCTGGGCTCCGAACACTGAAGCTTTCTTT
TRBJ1-4 NA NA TRBV9 CASSGSNEKLFF TGTGCCAGCAGCGGGTCCAATGAAAAACTGTTTTTT
TRBJ1-1 NA once TRBV2 CASSGGEATEAFF TGTGCCAGCAGTGGCGGGGAGGCCACTGAAGCTTTCTTT
TRBJ1-4 TRBD1 NA TRBV6-1 CASSESPGQGNEKLFF TGTGCCAGCAGTGAATCTCCGGGACAGGGAAATGAAAAACTGTTTTTT
TRBJ2-7 NA NA TRBV6-5 CASRRRGYIDEQYF TGTGCCAGCAGACGAAGGGGGTACATCGACGAGCAGTACTTC
TRBJ1-5 NA NA TRBV7-9 CASSGNSNQPQHF TGTGCCAGCAGCGGGAATAGCAATCAGCCCCAGCATTTT
TRBJ1-5 NA NA TRBV19 CASSFTGNQPQHF TGTGCCAGTAGTTTCACAGGGAATCAGCCCCAGCATTTT
TRBJ1-1 TRBD1 NA TRBV5-4 CASSARTGGLSEAFF TGTGCCAGCAGCGCCCGGACAGGGGGATTGTCTGAAGCTTTCTTT
TRBJ2-7 TRBD1 NA TRBV28 CASSGTGIDEQYF TGTGCCAGCAGTGGGACAGGGATAGACGAGCAGTACTTC
TRBJ1-1 TRBD1 NA TRBV19 CASSARQGGDTEAFF TGTGCCAGTAGTGCCCGACAGGGGGGGGACACTGAAGCTTTCTTT
TRBJ2-6 TRBD1 NA TRBV4-2 CASSQLTGVVPGANVLTF TGTGCCAGCAGCCAATTAACAGGGGTAGTCCCTGGGGCCAACGTCCTGACTTTC
TRBJ1-4 NA once TRBV4-3 CASSQQLSATGKLFF TGCGCCAGCAGCCAGCAACTATCGGCGACAGGAAAACTGTTTTTT
TRBJ2-2 TRBD1 NA TRBV5-1 CASSPGQGLSGELFF TGCGCCAGCAGCCCCGGACAGGGGTTATCCGGGGAGCTGTTTTTT
TRBJ2-5 NA NA TRBV5-1 CASSLGGQETQYF TGCGCCAGCAGCTTGGGCGGGCAAGAGACCCAGTACTTC
TRBJ2-1 TRBD2 NA TRBV27 CASRRGLAGGDEQFF TGTGCCAGCAGGCGGGGACTAGCGGGAGGGGATGAGCAGTTCTTC
TRBJ1-2 NA NA TRBV6-1 CASSEVRQANYGYTF TGTGCCAGCAGTGAAGTAAGACAGGCTAACTATGGCTACACCTTC
TRBJ1-2 NA medium-sized TRBV19 CASSAEQVSYGYTF TGTGCCAGTAGTGCCGAACAGGTCTCCTATGGCTACACCTTC
TRBJ2-1 NA NA TRBV10-3 CAISDDGGGNSYNEQFF TGTGCCATCAGTGATGATGGCGGGGGCAATTCCTACAATGAGCAGTTCTTC
TRBJ2-3 NA NA TRBV5-1 CASSSEMQSTDTQYF TGCGCCAGCAGCTCCGAGATGCAGAGCACAGATACGCAGTATTTT
TRBJ2-7 NA NA TRBV7-6 CASSLVAASSYEQYF TGTGCCAGCAGCTTAGTCGCAGCGAGCTCCTACGAGCAGTACTTC
TRBJ1-2 NA few TRBV28 CASSLPQGNYGYTF TGTGCCAGCAGTTTACCACAGGGAAACTATGGCTACACCTTC